Included here is one T cell receptor beta chain sequence, with context. Participants spanned ages roughly 18 to 90 years and resided in roughly 22 US areas. Participants' reported clinical history set cohort assignment. These data originate in a study of blood T cell repertoires in COVID-19. Across the whole study: Specimens from acute and convalescent COVID-19 originated in the United States, Italy and Spain.

Original data processing: Amplification from reference gene primers served as the basis for estimated nucleated cell counts. The repertoire was sequenced with immunoSEQ multiplex PCR; TCRdb's copy has only in-frame clones and lacks some. From that table come the V and J calls and clone size; the DNA was used to work out D and trimming. The repertoire holds under 350,000 clones, with roughly 85% as singletons. Per the germline V gene, CDR1 is SGHKS and CDR2 is YYEKEE (reference sequence). The CDR3 contains 13 residues. Trimming at V came to 4 bases and at J to 11 bases, leaving 10 bases not matched to a gene.

This chain uses TRBV5-5 with TRBJ1-1; 8 bases line up with TRBD1. The sequenced material came from PBMCs or T cells enriched from blood (not recorded which). The receptor's source is a woman aged 40 to 50 with acute COVID-19. Here the CDR3 reads CASSPTDRDWAFF. In DNA, the CDR3 is TGTGCCAGCAGCCCTACGGACAGGGATTGGGCTTTCTTT.